This entry lists 27 T cell receptor beta chains sequenced from one sample in a study of shared clonotypes between healthy human individuals. In the naive CD8 group, cells lacked CD45RO and were positively selected for CCR7, so terminally differentiated effector memory CD45RA+ cells were left out. Repertoires were generated with immunoSEQ multiplex PCR, while TCRdb's copy carries only in-frame clones and drops some. The profile shows about 2,200,000 clones, 85% to 95% of them singletons. Sequenced sample: naive CD8+ T cells from PBMCs. These receptors were collected from a man between 18 and 29 years old in good health. Some clones in this sample may be carry-over from other donors' samples.

V usage is TRBV7-7 and J usage is TRBJ2-3; TRBD2 matches 9 bases. The junction had 6 bases not matched to a gene; V was cut back by 9 bases and J by 2 bases. Per the germline V gene, CDR1 is SSHAT and CDR2 is FNYEAQ (reference sequence). The CDR3 contains 14 residues. The CDR3 DNA follows: TGTGCCAGGGGAGCGGGAGGCGACACAGATACGCAGTATTTT. Amino acids: CARGAGGDTDTQYF.

The CDR3 reads CASTQTVLYNEQFF. The DNA for the CDR3 is TGTGCCAGCACCCAGACGGTACTCTACAATGAGCAGTTCTTC. The chain employs TRBV28 and TRBJ2-1; D not certain. The V gene lost 7 bases and the J gene lost 3 bases, with 13 bases spanning the gap. The CDR3 covers 14 residues. Germline CDR1 and CDR2: MDHEN and SYDVKM.

Here the CDR3 reads CASSQGAGGMRETQYF. The CDR3 DNA sequence: TGTGCCAGCAGCCAGGGGGCAGGGGGCATGCGAGAGACCCAGTACTTC. V usage is TRBV7-9 and J usage is TRBJ2-5; 8 nucleotides match TRBD1. Unmatched junction bases numbered 12, after V lost 5 bases and J lost 4 bases. Germline CDR1 SEHNR, CDR2 FQNEAQ (reference sequence). CDR3 length equals 16 residues.

The chain joins TRBV5-1 to TRBJ2-7, with 9 positions matching TRBD2. The germline gives CDR1 SGHRS, CDR2 YFSETQ. The CDR3 consists of 16 residues. With V trimmed by 4 bases and J by 0 bases, 8 bases remained unmatched. The DNA of the CDR3 is TGCGCCAGCAGCACAACGACTAGCGGATTCTCCTACGAGCAGTACTTC. Its protein product is CASSTTTSGFSYEQYF.

The rearrangement joins TRBV5-4 to TRBJ2-2; D uncertain. This CDR3 is 12 amino acids long. V lost 5 bases to trimming and J lost 0 bases, with 2 bases between them. Germline CDR1 and CDR2: SGHNT and YYREEE (reference sequence). In DNA, the CDR3 is TGTGCCAGCAGAACGAACACCGGGGAGCTGTTTTTT. Translated: CASRTNTGELFF.

This clone is a singleton in its sample. The rearrangement links TRBV15 to TRBJ2-3; D remains ambiguous. The CDR3 loop spans 14 amino acids. V lost 6 bases, J lost 1 base, and 11 bases lay in between. CDR1 is LNHNV, CDR2 YYDKDF, per germline (reference sequence). This CDR3 reads CATRSSPRTDTQYF. The CDR3 DNA is TGTGCCACCAGGTCTTCACCCCGCACAGATACGCAGTATTTT.

V gene TRBV27 combines with J gene TRBJ2-1; 12 bases match TRBD2. In germline, CDR1 is MNHEY, CDR2 SMNVEV (reference sequence). With V trimmed by 5 bases and J by 0 bases, 5 bases remained unmatched. The CDR3 runs 17 residues. Written as DNA, the CDR3 is TGTGCCAGCAGTCCCGGGACTAGCGGGTTCTCCTACAATGAGCAGTTCTTC. It codes for CASSPGTSGFSYNEQFF.

For this clone: Other DNA variants within this sample encode the same CDR3. J is TRBJ2-5 and V is TRBV28; D unresolved. The CDR3 length is 10 residues. CDR1 is MDHEN, CDR2 SYDVKM, per germline. V lost 8 bases, J lost 1 base, and 2 bases lay in between. DNA for the CDR3: TGTGCCAGCGGCCAAGAGACCCAGTACTTC. Translation gives CASGQETQYF.

This chain uses TRBV27 with TRBJ2-7; the D gene could be TRBD1 or TRBD2 (6 bases each). V was cut by 6 bases and J by 3 bases, with 12 bases left in between. The germline gives CDR1 MNHEY, CDR2 SMNVEV (reference sequence). The CDR3 has 13 amino acids. CDR3 loop: CASRWGAHYEQYF. CDR3 DNA: TGTGCCAGCAGGTGGGGGGCTCACTACGAGCAGTACTTC.

The gene calls are TRBV6-1 and TRBJ2-1, with TRBD2 as a possible D gene (6 bases). The CDR3 consists of 16 residues. Trimming pared 4 bases from V and 0 bases from J, leaving 13 bases between. CDR1 is MNHNS and CDR2 is SASEGT in the germline V gene. CDR3 loop: CASSVGRGISYNEQFF. The CDR3 DNA is TGTGCCAGCAGTGTCGGACGGGGGATCTCCTACAATGAGCAGTTCTTC.

This chain links TRBV7-2 with TRBJ2-5; the D gene is possibly TRBD1 (5 bases). The CDR3 spans 15 residues. Germline CDR1 is SGHTA and CDR2 is FQGNSA. V was trimmed by 3 bases and J by 5 bases, leaving 16 bases between them. CDR3 sequence: CASSLEWTSDETQYF. CDR3 sequence (DNA): TGTGCCAGCAGCTTGGAATGGACATCGGACGAGACCCAGTACTTC.

This rearrangement joins TRBV19 to TRBJ2-5; 11 nucleotides match TRBD2. The trim removed 5 bases at V and 4 bases at J, leaving 3 bases unmatched. Germline lookup yields CDR1 LNHDA and CDR2 SQIVND (reference sequence). CDR3 length: 14 amino acids. CDR3 region: CASSLGLAGETQYF. CDR3 DNA: TGTGCCAGTAGTCTAGGACTAGCGGGAGAGACCCAGTACTTC.

The CDR3 is CASSEFGQRETQYF. The DNA of the CDR3 is TGTGCCAGCAGTGAATTCGGACAACGGGAGACCCAGTACTTC. The chain employs TRBV25-1 and TRBJ2-5; a possible D gene is TRBD1 (5 bases). This CDR3 comprises 14 residues. Per germline, CDR1 MGHDK and CDR2 SYGVNS. V shed 1 base and J shed 5 bases, with 11 bases lying between them.

Note on this clone: Different DNA sequences within this sample yield the same CDR3. V is TRBV19 and J is TRBJ1-1; D uncertain. Germline V gene lookup returns CDR1 LNHDA and CDR2 SQIVND (reference sequence). The length of the CDR3 is 13 residues. Deletions cut 4 bases from V and 0 bases from J, with 6 bases between. The CDR3 region has the DNA TGTGCCAGTAGTAGAGCGATGAACACTGAAGCTTTCTTT. Amino acid sequence: CASSRAMNTEAFF.

A single count supports this clone. The rearrangement joins TRBV10-3 to TRBJ1-6; D is perhaps TRBD1 (6 bases). The V end lost 2 bases, the J end lost 4 bases, and 12 bases lay between the germline ends. CDR3 length: 16 residues. Germline loops: CDR1 ENHRY, CDR2 SYGVKD. CDR3 sequence: CAISEEAQGYNSPLHF. Here the CDR3 DNA reads TGTGCCATCAGTGAGGAAGCTCAGGGGTATAATTCACCCCTCCACTTT.

In DNA, the CDR3 is TGTGCCAGTAGTATAATTGGCGGACAGACGATTAATGAGCAGTTCTTC. Its translation: CASSIIGGQTINEQFF. The V and J genes are TRBV19 and TRBJ2-1; the D gene is possibly TRBD1 (6 bases). The CDR3 runs to 16 residues. V was pared by 2 bases and J by 7 bases, with 18 bases between. Germline loops: CDR1 LNHDA, CDR2 SQIVND (reference sequence).

The chain couples TRBV18 to TRBJ1-2; D is possibly TRBD1 (5 bases). Trimming took 3 bases from V and 8 from J, leaving 16 bases between them. CDR1 and CDR2 from the germline V gene are KGHSH and LQKENI. The CDR3 extends over 14 amino acids. CDR3 in DNA: TGTGCCAGCTCACCGAACGGGGCTCTATCGGGCTACACCTTC. It specifies CASSPNGALSGYTF.

This clone was found a few times. The chain joins TRBV6-6 to TRBJ1-2; D gene unclear. The CDR3 consists of 16 residues. V lost 7 bases to trimming and J lost 6 bases, with 24 bases between them. Germline lookup yields CDR1 MNHNY and CDR2 SVGAGI (reference sequence). CDR3 sequence (DNA): TGTGCCAGCACCCCACCCCCACGCTATGGAGTGGATGGCTACACCTTC. This gives the protein CASTPPPRYGVDGYTF.

The rearrangement uses TRBV25-1 and TRBJ1-5; the D is unclear. CDR3 length: 15 amino acids. V lost 6 bases, J lost 5 bases, and 17 bases lay in between. The germline V gene has CDR1 MGHDK and CDR2 SYGVNS. The CDR3 loop is CASSAGIPSDQPQHF. In nucleotides, the CDR3 is TGTGCCAGCAGCGCGGGGATCCCGTCGGATCAGCCCCAGCATTTT.

Only one count was recorded for this clone. V and J are TRBV28 and TRBJ2-1; 7 nucleotides align to TRBD2. The CDR3 totals 16 residues. Trimming removed 7 bases from V and 1 base from J; junction bases left unmatched: 10. CDR1 MDHEN and CDR2 SYDVKM come from the germline V gene. The CDR3 loop reads CASTREGLWSYNEQFF. The CDR3 DNA is TGTGCCAGCACGAGGGAGGGGCTATGGTCCTACAATGAGCAGTTCTTC.

With regard to this clone: In the same sample, other DNA sequences code for this CDR3. The rearrangement uses TRBV19 and TRBJ2-7; 9 nucleotides line up with TRBD1. CDR3 length equals 13 residues. Trimming took 3 bases from V and 5 from J; bases not matched to a gene: 2. Germline assignment: CDR1 LNHDA and CDR2 SQIVND (reference sequence). The CDR3 protein is CASSIRQGDEQYF. The CDR3, as DNA: TGTGCCAGTAGTATTCGACAGGGGGACGAGCAGTACTTC. Based on the CDR3 plus reference TRBV19 and TRBJ2-7, the full variable domain is DGGITQSPKYLFRKEGQNVTLSCEQNLNHDAMYWYRQDPGQGLRLIYYSQIVNDFQKGDIAEGYSVSREKKESFPLTVTSAQKNPTAFYLCASSIRQGDEQYFGPGTRLTVT.

The CDR3: CASSFRLNTEAFF. In DNA form, the CDR3 reads TGTGCCAGCAGCTTTAGGCTGAACACTGAAGCTTTCTTT. The chain joins TRBV5-6 to TRBJ1-1, with D hard to call. V lost 2 bases and J lost 0, with 5 bases in between. Germline lookup yields CDR1 SGHDT and CDR2 YYEEEE. CDR3 length equals 13 residues.

The chain carries TRBV6-5 and TRBJ2-7; 7 nucleotides line up with TRBD2. The CDR3 sequence is 15 residues long. Germline trimming cut 6 bases from V and 1 base from J; bases unmatched to any gene: 9. The germline CDR1 and CDR2 sequences are MNHEY and SVGAGI. CDR3 nucleotide sequence: TGTGCCAGCAGCCCCACTAGCGCGCGATCCTACGAGCAGTACTTC. This sequence encodes CASSPTSARSYEQYF.

The V call is TRBV7-3, the J call TRBJ2-1, with D unresolved. Trimming removed 0 bases at V and 0 bases at J, with 12 bases between. This CDR3 is 17 amino acids long. Germline-derived CDR1 and CDR2 are SGHTA and FQGTGA. CDR3 nucleotide sequence: TGTGCCAGCAGCTTAACGGGTCTTAACCCCTCCTACAATGAGCAGTTCTTC. This encodes CASSLTGLNPSYNEQFF.

V gene TRBV27 combines with J gene TRBJ2-3; 10 nucleotides line up with TRBD1. This CDR3 contains 14 residues. From germline, CDR1 is MNHEY and CDR2 SMNVEV (reference sequence). Trimming removed 4 bases from V and 9 bases from J; junction bases left unmatched: 7. This chain's CDR3 is CASSYRDRGQTQYF. CDR3 in DNA: TGTGCCAGCAGTTACCGGGACAGGGGTCAAACGCAGTATTTT.

The chain employs TRBV25-1 and TRBJ1-4; D unresolved. The germline V gene encodes CDR1 MGHDK and CDR2 SYGVNS. V lost 1 base and J lost 0, with 9 bases in between. This CDR3 is built from 16 residues. The CDR3 region has the DNA TGTGCCAGCAGTGAATCCGGGATTACAACTAATGAAAAACTGTTTTTT. Protein sequence: CASSESGITTNEKLFF.

Here the CDR3 reads CASSLSLAGARYNEQFF. The CDR3 nucleotides are TGTGCCAGCAGCTTATCTCTAGCGGGAGCTCGATACAATGAGCAGTTCTTC. The rearrangement joins TRBV7-2 to TRBJ2-1; 10 nucleotides agree with TRBD2. Germline trimming cut 2 bases from V and 4 bases from J; bases unmatched to any gene: 8. This CDR3 region has 17 residues. Germline V gene lookup returns CDR1 SGHTA and CDR2 FQGNSA.